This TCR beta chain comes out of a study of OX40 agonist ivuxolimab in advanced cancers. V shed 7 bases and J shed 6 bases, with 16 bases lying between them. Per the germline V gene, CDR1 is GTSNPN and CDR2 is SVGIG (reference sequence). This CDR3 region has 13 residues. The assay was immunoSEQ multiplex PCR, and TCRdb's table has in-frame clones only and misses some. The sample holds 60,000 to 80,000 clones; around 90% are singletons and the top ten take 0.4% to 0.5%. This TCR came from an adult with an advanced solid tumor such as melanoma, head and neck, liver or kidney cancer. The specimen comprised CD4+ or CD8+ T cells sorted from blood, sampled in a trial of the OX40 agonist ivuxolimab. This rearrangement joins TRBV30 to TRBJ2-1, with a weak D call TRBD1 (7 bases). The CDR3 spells CAYGWGDSNEQFF. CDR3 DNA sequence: TGTGCCTACGGGTGGGGGGACAGCAATGAGCAGTTCTTC. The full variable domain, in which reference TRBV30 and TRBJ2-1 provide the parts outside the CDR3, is SQTIHQWPATLVQPVGSPLSLECTVEGTSNPNLYWYRQAAGRGLQLLFYSVGIGQISSEVPQNLSASRPQDRQFILSSKKLLLSDSGFYLCAYGWGDSNEQFFGPGTRLTVL.